Sequencing of this TCR beta chain was carried out in a study of regulatory T cells in long-lasting Graves disease. Study conclusions and caveats: Persistent disease showed a preference for TRBV28, TRBJ1-2 and TRBJ2-5.

The CDR3 has 16 residues. Per the germline V gene, CDR1 is KGHDR and CDR2 is SFDVKD. The ends were cut back, 4 bases at V and 0 bases at J, with 12 bases in the middle. CDR3-region Arm-PCR and iRepertoire HTBI primers produced the TCR beta libraries. In TCRdb, the multiplex PCR reads were re-called with MiXCR into one record per CDR3 protein. The table has 400,000 to 500,000 distinct CDR3 sequences, 15% seen once. Sample time point: newly diagnosed GD, antithyroid drugs for less than 3 months. After RNA was extracted from PBMCs, the TCR library was made from it. Graves' disease diagnosis used American Thyroid Association guidelines. For this clonotype: The antigen remains undetermined.

These same records also appear under a second study, on T cells in Graves' hyperthyroidism and ophthalmopathy. That work contributes: HTBI primers were used for first-round RT-PCR of the TCR CDR3.

Sequencing used peripheral blood mononuclear cells (PBMCs), obtained at new diagnosis, from a patient treated with antithyroid drugs. V usage is TRBV24-1 and J usage is TRBJ1-3; D is uncertain. The TCR comes from a woman in her twenties or thirties with Graves disease. The CDR3 is CATSEYRASSGNTIYF. The CDR3 DNA sequence: TGTGCCACCAGTGAATACAGAGCAAGCTCTGGAAACACCATATATTTT.